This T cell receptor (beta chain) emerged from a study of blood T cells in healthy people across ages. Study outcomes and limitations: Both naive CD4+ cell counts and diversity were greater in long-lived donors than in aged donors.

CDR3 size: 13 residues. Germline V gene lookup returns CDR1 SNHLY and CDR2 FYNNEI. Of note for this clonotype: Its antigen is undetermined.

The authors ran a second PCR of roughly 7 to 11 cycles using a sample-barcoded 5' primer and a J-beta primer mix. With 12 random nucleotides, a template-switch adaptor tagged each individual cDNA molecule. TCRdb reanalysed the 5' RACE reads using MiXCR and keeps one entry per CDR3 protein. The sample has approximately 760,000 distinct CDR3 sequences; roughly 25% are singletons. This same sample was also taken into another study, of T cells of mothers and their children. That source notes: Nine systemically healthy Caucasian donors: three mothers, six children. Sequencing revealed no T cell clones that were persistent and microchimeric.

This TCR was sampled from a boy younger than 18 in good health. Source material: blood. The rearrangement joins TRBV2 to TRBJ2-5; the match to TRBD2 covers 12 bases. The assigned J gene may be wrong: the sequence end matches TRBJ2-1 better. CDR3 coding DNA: TGTGCCAGCAGTGGACTAGCGGGAGAGGAGCAGTTCTTC. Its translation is CASSGLAGEEQFF.